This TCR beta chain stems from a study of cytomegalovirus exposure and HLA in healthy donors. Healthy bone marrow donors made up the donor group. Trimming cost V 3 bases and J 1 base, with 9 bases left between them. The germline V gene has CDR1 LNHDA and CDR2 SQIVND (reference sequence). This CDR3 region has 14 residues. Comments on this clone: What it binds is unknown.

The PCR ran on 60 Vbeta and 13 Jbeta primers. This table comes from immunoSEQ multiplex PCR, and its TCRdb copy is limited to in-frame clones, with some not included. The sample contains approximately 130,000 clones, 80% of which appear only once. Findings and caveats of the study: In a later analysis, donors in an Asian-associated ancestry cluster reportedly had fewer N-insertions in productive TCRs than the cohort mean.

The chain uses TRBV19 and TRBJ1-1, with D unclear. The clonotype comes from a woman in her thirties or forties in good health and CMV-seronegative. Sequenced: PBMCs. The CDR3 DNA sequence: TGTGCCAGTAGTATTGTCCCGGGGAACACTGAAGCTTTCTTT. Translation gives CASSIVPGNTEAFF.